The clone carrying this TCR beta chain was observed a single time. The antigen is unknown. The donors (healthy individuals) were bone marrow donors. This entry belongs to a study of cytomegalovirus exposure and HLA in healthy donors. Study findings and constraints: Fewer N-insertions than the 666-donor mean were reportedly shown by an Asian-associated ancestry cluster in a later analysis. Across HLA loci, a later analysis found differing TCR association rates, with DRB1 most and HLA-C fewest.

PCR primers comprised 60 Vbeta and 13 Jbeta primers. The method was immunoSEQ multiplex PCR; TCRdb's version includes in-frame clones alone and lacks a portion of them. This sample yields some 150,000 clones, of which over 65% are seen a single time; approximately 2% belongs to the top ten. CDR3 size: 14 residues. Germline V CDR1 and CDR2: SGHTA, FQGTGA. Material for sequencing was PBMCs. The sequence was collected from a female donor in good health and CMV-seropositive. The chain carries TRBV7-3 and TRBJ2-5; TRBD2 matches at 8 bases. The J call may be mistaken, given a closer DNA end match to TRBJ2-7. In nucleotides, the CDR3 is TGTGCCAGCAGCTCGGGACTAGGGAACGACGAGCAGTACTTC. This codes for CASSSGLGNDEQYF.